Listed here are 17 T cell receptor beta chains from one sample, sequenced in a study of blood T cell repertoires in COVID-19. The repertoire was sequenced with immunoSEQ multiplex PCR; TCRdb's copy has only in-frame clones and lacks some. Here the sample spans about 320,000 clones, 89% being singletons. The sample taken for sequencing was peripheral blood. The receptor source for this set is a man between 18 and 35 years old who had recovered from COVID-19.

V and J are TRBV29-1 and TRBJ2-1; D might be TRBD1 (6 bases). V gave up 1 base and J gave up 5 bases, with 9 bases separating them. The CDR3 runs 13 residues. CDR1 is SQVTM, CDR2 ANQGSEA, per germline. The CDR3, as DNA: TGCAGCGTTGAAGGGCAGGGGAACAATGAGCAGTTCTTC. Translated: CSVEGQGNNEQFF.

The genes are TRBV4-3 and TRBJ2-5; D might be TRBD2 (5 bases). From germline, CDR1 is LGHNA and CDR2 YSLEER. CDR3 length: 14 residues. V lost 4 bases to trimming and J lost 5 bases, with 14 bases between them. The CDR3: CASSPTWTGETQYF. The CDR3 DNA reads TGCGCCAGCAGCCCTACTTGGACGGGGGAGACCCAGTACTTC.

The chain has TRBV7-2 and TRBJ2-1; the D gene is possibly TRBD2 (5 bases). Germline CDR1 SGHTA, CDR2 FQGNSA. V was cut by 5 bases and J by 12 bases, with 17 bases left in between. This CDR3 spans 13 amino acids. The CDR3 bases are TGTGCCAGCAGCAATGACCCGCCCCGGGGGCAGTTCTTC. Translating it yields CASSNDPPRGQFF. The variable domain in full, with the rest retrieved from reference TRBV7-2 and TRBJ2-1, is GAGVSQSPSNKVTEKGKDVELRCDPISGHTALYWYRQSLGQGLEFLIYFQGNSAPDKSGLPSDRFSAERTGGSVSTLTIQRTQQEDSAVYLCASSNDPPRGQFFGPGTRLTVL.

The CDR3 DNA reads as TGTGCCAGCAGCTTATCAACAGCGGGGGGGCAAAATGAGCAGTTCTTC. Its translation: CASSLSTAGGQNEQFF. The chain joins TRBV7-2 to TRBJ2-1; 10 nucleotides match TRBD2. The CDR3 totals 16 residues. Germline V gene sequence: CDR1 SGHTA, CDR2 FQGNSA. The V and J ends lost 2 bases and 7 bases, in that order; junction bases with no gene match: 8.

V and J are TRBV20-1 and TRBJ2-7, with a tentative D call TRBD1 (6 bases). The germline V gene encodes CDR1 DFQATT and CDR2 SNEGSKA (reference sequence). The ends were cut back, 3 bases at V and 2 bases at J, with 11 bases in the middle. The CDR3 loop spans 13 amino acids. For the CDR3, the DNA is TGCAGTGCTAGTCCCGGGACAACCTACGAGCAGTACTTC. This encodes CSASPGTTYEQYF.

The chain is built from TRBV4-1 and TRBJ1-1, with TRBD1 matching over 8 bases. V gave up 4 bases and J gave up 0 bases; unmatched junction bases: 10. CDR3 length: 17 amino acids. Germline V gene lookup returns CDR1 MGHRA and CDR2 YSYEKL. The CDR3 sequence: CASSPVGTGAMNTEAFF. As DNA, the CDR3 is TGCGCCAGCAGCCCAGTGGGGACAGGAGCCATGAACACTGAAGCTTTCTTT.

This chain connects TRBV27 to TRBJ1-3; the match to TRBD1 covers 7 bases. The CDR3 runs 15 residues. Germline values: CDR1 MNHEY, CDR2 SMNVEV (reference sequence). V lost 6 bases to trimming and J lost 0 bases; unmatched junction nucleotides: 5. The CDR3 spells CASSSRTGSGNTIYF. Here the CDR3 DNA reads TGTGCCAGCAGCTCCCGGACAGGCTCTGGAAACACCATATATTTT.

This clone was seen once. V gene TRBV6-5 combines with J gene TRBJ2-7, with TRBD2 matching 14 bases. The J segment lost 8 bases and the V segment lost 6 bases, leaving 3 bases of the junction unmatched. The CDR3 extends over 13 amino acids. From germline, CDR1 is MNHEY and CDR2 SVGAGI. CDR3 protein: CASRGLAGAKQYF. CDR3 bases: TGTGCCAGCAGGGGACTAGCGGGAGCAAAGCAGTACTTC.

The chain recombines TRBV19 with TRBJ1-2; perhaps TRBD1 as D (6 bases). The CDR3 has 14 amino acids. The germline V gene has CDR1 LNHDA and CDR2 SQIVND (reference sequence). The V end was cut by 5 bases, the J end by 5 bases, with 15 bases between. The CDR3 sequence: CASSAPGDQYGYTF. CDR3 nucleotide sequence: TGTGCCAGTAGTGCTCCAGGGGACCAATATGGCTACACCTTC.

The rearrangement uses TRBV10-2 and TRBJ1-1, with 10 bases fitting TRBD1. V gave up 3 bases and J gave up 7 bases; unmatched junction bases: 8. Germline V lookup: CDR1 WSHSY, CDR2 SAAADI. The CDR3 consists of 15 residues. The CDR3 DNA is TGCGCCAGCAGTGACCACGGGACAGGGGAAAGTGAAGCTTTCTTT. Translating it yields CASSDHGTGESEAFF.

Concerning this clone itself: A much larger clone differs from this one at a single base, so this may be a read error. The same CDR3 is also encoded by other DNA sequences in this sample. The chain recombines TRBV11-2 with TRBJ1-6; possibly TRBD1 for D (5 bases). Germline V gene lookup returns CDR1 SGHAT and CDR2 FQNNGV. The V gene lost 0 bases and the J gene lost 9 bases, with 6 bases spanning the gap. This CDR3 has 13 residues. The CDR3, as DNA: TGTGCCAGCAGCTTAGATAGGGGTTCACCCCTCCACTTT. This gives the protein CASSLDRGSPLHF. Filled out from reference TRBV11-2 and TRBJ1-6, the complete variable domain reads EAGVAQSPRYKIIEKRQSVAFWCNPISGHATLYWYQQILGQGPKLLIQFQNNGVVDDSQLPKDRFSAERLKGVDSTLKIQPAKLEDSAVYLCASSLDRGSPLHFGNGTRLTVT.

V and J are TRBV5-6 and TRBJ2-1; TRBD1 agrees at 8 bases. Germline trimming cut 0 bases from V and 10 bases from J; bases unmatched to any gene: 9. The V gene's germline CDR1 is SGHDT and CDR2 YYEEEE. This CDR3 spans 15 amino acids. The CDR3 bases are TGTGCCAGCAGCTTGGGAACGGGACAGGTAAAGGAGCAGTTCTTC. This sequence encodes CASSLGTGQVKEQFF.

The rearrangement links TRBV5-1 to TRBJ1-1, with TRBD1 matching 7 bases. Germline CDR1 is SGHRS and CDR2 is YFSETQ. The V gene end was trimmed by 4 bases and the J gene end by 0 bases; junction bases not matched to a gene: 3. The CDR3 sequence is 14 residues long. CDR3 sequence reads: CASSPQGMNTEAFF. In nucleotides, the CDR3 is TGCGCCAGCAGCCCACAGGGGATGAACACTGAAGCTTTCTTT.

This clone was seen only a few times. This chain links TRBV18 with TRBJ1-1; D is unclear. V gave up 1 base and J gave up 1 base, with 4 bases separating them. From germline, CDR1 is KGHSH and CDR2 LQKENI. The CDR3 consists of 13 residues. The CDR3 coding sequence is TGTGCCAGCTCACCACGAGGGAACACTGAAGCTTTCTTT. Its translation is CASSPRGNTEAFF.

The chain recombines TRBV30 with TRBJ2-5, with D possibly TRBD2 on 5 matching bases. The V gene's germline CDR1 is GTSNPN and CDR2 SVGIG (reference sequence). This CDR3 has 12 residues. Trimming removed 0 bases from V and 6 bases from J, with 8 bases in between. The DNA for the CDR3 is TGTGCCTGGAGTGTACTAGAGAAGACCCAGTACTTC. Protein product: CAWSVLEKTQYF.

The chain links TRBV11-2 to TRBJ2-1; D may be TRBD1 (5 bases). Per germline, CDR1 SGHAT and CDR2 FQNNGV. The CDR3 is made up of 16 amino acids. V was pared by 5 bases and J by 2 bases, with 16 bases between. The CDR3 DNA sequence: TGTGCCAGCAGCCCCCCCGACAGTCTCCCCTACAATGAGCAGTTCTTC. This gives the protein CASSPPDSLPYNEQFF.

The gene calls are TRBV19 and TRBJ2-7; D is unclear. The V gene lost 3 bases and the J gene lost 4 bases, with 10 bases spanning the gap. Per germline, CDR1 LNHDA and CDR2 SQIVND (reference sequence). This CDR3 has 13 residues. CDR3 protein: CASSMFPSYEQYF. CDR3 DNA sequence: TGTGCCAGTAGTATGTTCCCCTCTTACGAGCAGTACTTC.